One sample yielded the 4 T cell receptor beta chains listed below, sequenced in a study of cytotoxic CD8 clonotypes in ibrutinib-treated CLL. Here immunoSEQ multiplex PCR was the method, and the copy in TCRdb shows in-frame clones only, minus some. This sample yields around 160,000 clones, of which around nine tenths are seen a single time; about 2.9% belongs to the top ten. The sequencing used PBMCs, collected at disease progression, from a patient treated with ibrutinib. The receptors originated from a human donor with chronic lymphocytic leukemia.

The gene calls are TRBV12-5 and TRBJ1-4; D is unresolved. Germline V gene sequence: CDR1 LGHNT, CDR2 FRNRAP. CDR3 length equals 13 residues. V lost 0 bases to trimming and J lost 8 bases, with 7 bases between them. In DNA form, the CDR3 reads TGTGCTAGTGGTTTGGTAGGAGGGGAAAAACTGTTTTTT. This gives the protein CASGLVGGEKLFF.

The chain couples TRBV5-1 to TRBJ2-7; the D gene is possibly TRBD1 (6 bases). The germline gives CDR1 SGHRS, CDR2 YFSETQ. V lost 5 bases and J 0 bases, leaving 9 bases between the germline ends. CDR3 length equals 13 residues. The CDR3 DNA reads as TGCGCCAGCAGATCGGACAGCTCCTACGAGCAGTACTTC. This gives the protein CASRSDSSYEQYF.

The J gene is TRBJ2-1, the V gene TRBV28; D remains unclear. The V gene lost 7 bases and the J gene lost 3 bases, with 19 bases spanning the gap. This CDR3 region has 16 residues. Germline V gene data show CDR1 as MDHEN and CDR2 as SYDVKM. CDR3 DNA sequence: TGTGCCAGCATCTCTCCCGCCGGGCCATACTACAATGAGCAGTTCTTC. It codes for CASISPAGPYYNEQFF.

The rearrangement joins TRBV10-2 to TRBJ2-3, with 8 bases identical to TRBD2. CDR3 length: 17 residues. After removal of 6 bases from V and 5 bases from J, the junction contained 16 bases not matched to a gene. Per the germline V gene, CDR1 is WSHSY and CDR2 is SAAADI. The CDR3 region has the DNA TGCGCCAGCAGCCCAAGGACTAGCTTCCTTCACGAAGATACGCAGTATTTT. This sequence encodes CASSPRTSFLHEDTQYF.